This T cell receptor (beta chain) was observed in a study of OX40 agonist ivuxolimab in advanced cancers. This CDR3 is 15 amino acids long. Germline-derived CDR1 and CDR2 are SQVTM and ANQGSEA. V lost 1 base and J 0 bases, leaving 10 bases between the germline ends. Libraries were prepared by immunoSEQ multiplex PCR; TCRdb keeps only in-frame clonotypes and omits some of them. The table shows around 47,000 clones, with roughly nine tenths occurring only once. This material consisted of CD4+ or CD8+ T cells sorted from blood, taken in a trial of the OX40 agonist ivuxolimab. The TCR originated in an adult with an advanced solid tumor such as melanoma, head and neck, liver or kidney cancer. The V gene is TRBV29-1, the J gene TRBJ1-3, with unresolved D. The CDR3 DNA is TGCAGCGTTGAAGGGGAGCGGCTCTCTGGAAACACCATATATTTT. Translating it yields CSVEGERLSGNTIYF.